Listed below are T cell receptor beta chains from one sample, sequenced in a study of siplizumab effects on memory and regulatory T cells. Clones were sequenced by immunoSEQ multiplex PCR, and TCRdb holds only the in-frame ones, with some missing. The table shows 90,000 to 130,000 clones, with roughly 92% occurring only once. The specimen was CD4+ T cells sorted from blood. Receptors were obtained from a human donor in good health. Each CDR3 is given with its conserved first and last residue. The D gene is left open where the match is weak. The size of a clone is reported for some rows only, either as once, few or many, or as a class for expanded clones.

V	size	D	J	CDR3	DNA
TRBV6-5	NA	NA	TRBJ2-3	CASSYYERDTQYF	TGTGCCAGCAGTTACTACGAGCGGGATACGCAGTATTTT
TRBV5-1	NA	NA	TRBJ1-3	CASSLGRSYSGNTIYF	TGCGCCAGCAGCTTGGGACGAAGCTACTCTGGAAACACCATATATTTT
TRBV6-4	NA	NA	TRBJ1-1	CASSDSPYPKPENTEAFF	TGTGCCAGCAGTGACTCTCCATATCCCAAGCCGGAGAACACTGAAGCTTTCTTT
TRBV25-1	NA	TRBD2	TRBJ2-3	CASNRAGSTDTQYF	TGTGCCAGCAACCGAGCGGGGTCCACAGATACGCAGTATTTT
TRBV6-5	NA	NA	TRBJ2-1	CASSPDRRSYNEQFF	TGTGCCAGCAGCCCCGACAGACGCTCCTACAATGAGCAGTTCTTC
TRBV6-6	NA	NA	TRBJ2-1	CASSYSPDLRVNEQFF	TGTGCCAGCAGTTACTCGCCGGACCTACGGGTCAATGAGCAGTTCTTC
TRBV6-5	NA	NA	TRBJ1-2	CASSYLRGGYTF	TGTGCCAGCAGTTACCTGAGAGGAGGCTACACCTTC
TRBV10-3	NA	NA	TRBJ2-7	CATSDSSYEQYF	TGTGCCACCTCAGACAGCTCCTACGAGCAGTACTTC
TRBV20-1	NA	NA	TRBJ1-3	CSARVMNTIYF	TGCAGTGCTAGAGTAATGAACACCATATATTTT
TRBV14	NA	NA	TRBJ2-6	CASSQVGQFRGANVLTF	TGTGCCAGCAGCCAAGTAGGTCAATTCCGTGGGGCCAACGTCCTGACTTTC
TRBV18	NA	TRBD1	TRBJ1-6	CASSPLQGGNSPLHF	TGTGCCAGCTCGCCGCTACAGGGGGGAAATTCACCCCTCCACTTT
TRBV19	NA	NA	TRBJ1-5	CASSMVQNNQPQHF	TGTGCCAGTAGTATGGTACAGAACAATCAGCCCCAGCATTTT
TRBV5-1	once	TRBD2	TRBJ2-1	CASSVQSGAGYNEQFF	TGCGCCAGCAGCGTGCAGAGCGGGGCGGGCTACAATGAGCAGTTCTTC
TRBV6-1	NA	NA	TRBJ2-5	CASRNTRQETQYF	TGTGCCAGCAGGAATACAAGACAAGAGACCCAGTACTTC
TRBV18	NA	NA	TRBJ1-6	CASSLSDNSPLHF	TGTGCCAGCTCATTATCGGACAATTCACCCCTCCACTTT
TRBV7-2	NA	NA	TRBJ2-7	CASSLAGSYEQYF	TGTGCCAGCAGCTTAGCGGGCTCCTACGAGCAGTACTTC
TRBV7-9	NA	NA	TRBJ1-2	CASSTDSPYGYTF	TGTGCCAGCAGCACCGACAGTCCCTATGGCTACACCTTC
TRBV25-1	NA	TRBD1	TRBJ1-2	CASSEQPGQGAHYGYTF	TGTGCCAGCAGTGAACAGCCGGGACAGGGGGCACACTATGGCTACACCTTC
TRBV6-1	NA	NA	TRBJ1-1	CASSLYHWAFF	TGTGCCAGCAGTCTATATCACTGGGCTTTCTTT
TRBV25-1	NA	NA	TRBJ2-7	CASSRNYEQYF	TGTGCCAGCTCCAGAAACTACGAGCAGTACTTC
TRBV9	NA	NA	TRBJ2-3	CASNKRGSTDTQYF	TGTGCCAGCAACAAAAGGGGAAGCACAGATACGCAGTATTTT
TRBV7-2	NA	TRBD1	TRBJ1-4	CASSRNRGNEKLFF	TGTGCCAGCAGCCGAAACAGGGGAAATGAAAAACTGTTTTTT
TRBV6-5	NA	NA	TRBJ1-3	CASSPSEGDGNTIYF	TGTGCCAGCAGTCCCTCGGAGGGGGATGGAAACACCATATATTTT
TRBV10-3	NA	TRBD1	TRBJ1-3	CATQAGGSGNTIYF	TGTGCCACCCAGGCAGGGGGCAGTGGAAACACCATATATTTT
TRBV25-1	NA	NA	TRBJ1-1	CASSYPGTKGTEAFF	TGTGCCAGCAGTTACCCGGGGACGAAAGGGACTGAAGCTTTCTTT
TRBV19	NA	NA	TRBJ1-2	CASSMVVRGSDGYTF	TGTGCCAGTAGTATGGTAGTCCGGGGATCGGATGGCTACACCTTC
TRBV18	once	NA	TRBJ1-1	CASSPLEGEAFF	TGTGCCAGCTCACCACTGGAGGGAGAAGCTTTCTTT
TRBV29-1	NA	NA	TRBJ2-5	CSVGEGETQYF	TGCAGCGTTGGTGAGGGGGAGACCCAGTACTTC
TRBV29-1	NA	TRBD1	TRBJ1-1	CSGRDSTEAFF	TGCAGCGGGCGGGACAGCACTGAAGCTTTCTTT
TRBV5-1	NA	NA	TRBJ1-3	CASSGQAGNTIYF	TGCGCCAGCAGCGGGCAGGCTGGAAACACCATATATTTT
TRBV5-1	NA	TRBD2	TRBJ2-5	CASSISGTSGRRGQETQYF	TGCGCCAGCAGCATTTCCGGGACTAGCGGGAGAAGGGGACAAGAGACCCAGTACTTC
TRBV5-1	NA	NA	TRBJ2-2	CASSLPPGELFF	TGCGCCAGCAGCTTGCCACCCGGGGAGCTGTTTTTT
TRBV18	NA	TRBD1	TRBJ2-3	CASSPPGQGPTDTQYF	TGTGCCAGCTCACCACCGGGACAGGGCCCCACAGATACGCAGTATTTT